This TCR beta chain was documented in a study of CD8 T cells in ankylosing spondylitis (dated by TCRdb to between 2016 and 2019). Describing the broader study: The study set out to find disease-linked TCR variants by profiling T cell receptor beta repertoires in ankylosing spondylitis patients and healthy donors. The whole study cohort included over 85 healthy donors and about two dozen ankylosing spondylitis patients. Peripheral blood samples were taken, and synovial fluid was additionally collected from ankylosing spondylitis patients. Points the paper makes about the study in general: The disease-linked clones were reported to be significantly enriched in matched synovial fluid samples from ankylosing spondylitis patients. A TCR beta motif of 7 or 8 highly homologous amino acid variants appeared characteristic of blood from ankylosing spondylitis patients. In peripheral blood, the disease-linked clones were found at relatively low frequencies and had a CD8+ phenotype. Some of the motif variants had been reported before in the synovial fluid and blood of reactive arthritis patients, a finding that suggests common disease-initiation mechanisms.

This clonotype was detected a few times. Its target antigen remains unknown. The record has no base qualities; no much larger clone is one base away. TCRdb lists the instrument as Illumina HiSeq 2500. Quantitative 5'-RACE with molecular barcodes was the method used to prepare the TCR beta libraries. The original pipeline was this. A new computational method based on a probabilistic model of VDJ rearrangement was used to identify disease-linked TCR variants. The public reads were run again by TCRdb, first through fastp at Q25 and then through MiXCR, and only productive beta chains were kept. Identical CDR3 proteins give one entry, which carries the most common genes and DNA. These V and J calls originate from TCRdb's pipeline instead of the authors' own analysis. The sample table contains nearly 350,000 distinct CDR3 sequences; only one count was recorded for 14% to 15% of them. The top ten constitute 0.85% to 1.4% of the sample.

Inclusive of the bounding cysteine and phenylalanine, the CDR3 is 14 residues long. Only the CDR3 portion is preserved as DNA: 42 bases, with reading frame beginning at the first base. The germline V gene sets CDR1 to SGHRS and CDR2 to YFSETQ. V is clipped by 0 bases and J by 10 bases, and the sequence between their germline boundaries is 14 bases long. Sequenced material: blood, either unsorted or a sorted T cell fraction (not recorded which). The sequence was collected from a male donor with ankylosing spondylitis or in good health (not recorded which). The sequence links TRBV5-1 to TRBJ2-1; no confident D gene assignment can be made. For the CDR3, the sequence is CASSLAETIMEQFF. The sequenced DNA: TGCGCCAGCAGCTTGGCCGAAACGATTATGGAGCAGTTCTTC.